The T cell receptor beta chain described here comes from a study of blood T cells in healthy people across ages. Points from the study as a whole: Across the age range, TCR beta diversity per million T cells fell in a roughly linear way. Higher diversity and more naive CD4+ cells were features of long-lived donors, compared to aged donors.

V shed 2 bases and J 4 bases; nucleotides not matched to a gene: 1. In germline, CDR1 is SQVTM, CDR2 ANQGSEA. There are 12 residues in the CDR3. The use of a sample-barcoded 5' primer and a J-beta primer mix characterized a second PCR of roughly 6 to 12 cycles. Using its own MiXCR run on the 5' RACE reads, TCRdb lists one record per CDR3 protein. The sample yields roughly 1,000,000 distinct CDR3 sequences, around 27% seen once. No fewer than 6 micrograms of total RNA were isolated from every sample. To note about this clonotype: Its antigen is currently unknown.

These data are also associated with another study on T cells of mothers and their children. That paper adds: The cDNA synthesis received all extracted RNA, at about 1.5 ug per 15 ul.

This chain connects TRBV29-1 to TRBJ1-1; 7 bases align to TRBD1. This clonotype was sampled from a girl aged 2 to 9 in good health. Sequenced material: blood. Here the CDR3 reads CSVERGPTEAFF. Written as DNA, the CDR3 is TGCAGCGTTGAAAGGGGGCCCACTGAAGCTTTCTTT.